This T cell receptor (beta chain) is from a study of Ad26.COV2.S vaccination and SARS-CoV-2 variants. Findings and limits, study-wide: Non-spike TCR breadth was similar in vaccine and placebo recipients.

V lost 2 bases and J lost 6, with 2 bases in between. Germline CDR1 MNHEY, CDR2 SVGAGI. The CDR3 length is 11 residues. As for this clone: No antigen is known for it. Other DNA sequences within the sample encode an identical CDR3.

Noted treatment: roughly 19 received Ad26.COV2.S at low or high dose, single or two shots; roughly five received placebo; per-sample allocation not given. At day 63 after the first vaccine or placebo injection, samples were drawn. As its vector, the vaccine had Ad26, which expressed Wuhan-strain SARS-CoV-2 spike. TCRdb's table, derived via immunoSEQ multiplex PCR, lists solely in-frame clones and lacks some. The sample has some 320,000 clones; roughly 84% are singletons. Sequenced material: peripheral blood, taken in a trial of Ad26.COV2.S vaccine versus placebo. The genes are TRBV6-5 and TRBJ2-1; D remains unclear. The origin of this receptor is a person aged 18-60 years who received the Ad26.COV2.S COVID-19 vaccine or a placebo. The chain's CDR3 is CASSYSNEQFF. The CDR3 region has the DNA TGTGCCAGCAGTTACAGCAATGAGCAGTTCTTC.